A single sample gave rise to the 6 T cell receptor beta chains below, sequenced in a study of T cells in Graves' hyperthyroidism and ophthalmopathy. The TCR beta CDR3 regions underwent amplification using RNA transcripts as the source. Initially, a first-round RT-PCR of the TCR CDR3 employed the HTBI primer set. TCRdb itself ran the multiplex PCR reads through MiXCR, one entry per CDR3 protein. The repertoire holds a few hundred thousand distinct CDR3 sequences, with about a sixth as singletons. The sequencing input was blood. These receptors all come from a middle-aged woman with Graves' ophthalmopathy.

This clonotype turned up a few times. This sequence joins TRBV6-5 and TRBJ1-2; tentative D call: TRBD1 (5 bases). The V end lost 4 bases, the J end lost 6 bases, and 18 bases lay between the germline ends. Germline-derived CDR1 and CDR2 are MNHEY and SVGAGI. The CDR3 has 15 residues. The CDR3 coding sequence is TGTGCCAGCAGTTTCGACCGGGGACTTTTCGATGGCTACACCTTC. Protein product: CASSFDRGLFDGYTF.

This clonotype was found many times. The rearrangement links TRBV28 to TRBJ1-5; TRBD1 matches 7 bases. The CDR3 consists of 14 residues. V gave up 7 bases and J gave up 3 bases; unmatched junction bases: 6. Per germline, CDR1 MDHEN and CDR2 SYDVKM. CDR3: CASTGDRANQPQHF. The CDR3 nucleotides read TGTGCCAGCACAGGAGACAGGGCCAATCAGCCCCAGCATTTT.

In this sample, this clonotype turned up many times. The rearrangement uses TRBV6-5 and TRBJ2-7, with no clear D. The CDR3 is 15 residues long. Germline-derived CDR1 and CDR2 are MNHEY and SVGAGI. With 0 bases removed from V and 4 bases from J, the gap between germline ends came to 13 bases. As DNA, the CDR3 is TGTGCCAGCAGTTACTCGAAAGTCTCCGGATACGAGCAGTACTTC. Its translation is CASSYSKVSGYEQYF.

This clonotype came up many times. The genes are TRBV27 and TRBJ1-2; D uncertain. Looked up from germline, CDR1 is MNHEY and CDR2 is SMNVEV (reference sequence). The CDR3 is made up of 14 amino acids. V lost 8 bases and J lost 0, with 13 bases in between. The chain's CDR3 is CASSGRTTNYGYTF. CDR3 coding DNA: TGTGCCAGCTCTGGCCGCACTACTAACTATGGCTACACCTTC.

The table lists this clonotype with many counts. The J gene is TRBJ2-7, the V gene TRBV20-1; 8 bases map to TRBD2. Germline assignment: CDR1 DFQATT and CDR2 SNEGSKA (reference sequence). The CDR3 extends over 16 amino acids. The V and J ends lost 0 bases and 6 bases, in that order; junction bases with no gene match: 13. The CDR3 is CSARDGSQAGVAEQYF. The CDR3 coding sequence is TGCAGTGCTAGAGATGGGAGTCAAGCGGGGGTGGCCGAGCAGTACTTC.

This clonotype appeared many times. The genes are TRBV6-5 and TRBJ2-5, with D perhaps TRBD1 (6 bases). V lost 7 bases and J lost 5, with 20 bases in between. This CDR3 region has 15 residues. In germline, CDR1 is MNHEY, CDR2 SVGAGI. This chain's CDR3 is CASITTGTRRETQYF. The CDR3 nucleotides are TGTGCCAGCATTACTACTGGGACAAGAAGGGAGACCCAGTACTTC.